The clone carrying this TCR beta chain was counted once. The data were taken from a study of shared T cell receptors in the human thymus. This table comes from immunoSEQ multiplex PCR, and its TCRdb copy is limited to in-frame clones, with some not included. This sample has more than 550,000 clones, with 70% to 90% found just once. The CDR3 has 15 residues. Germline V gene data show CDR1 as WNHNN and CDR2 as SYGVQD (reference sequence). V lost 0 bases to trimming and J lost 7 bases, with 16 bases between them. These same data were also listed under a study on human thymus T cells. Per that paper: Thymic resections from corrective heart surgery supplied the tissue. Repertoires sampled from thymus and blood appeared biased in V and J gene usage.

Source material: thymocytes. This chain joins TRBV10-1 and TRBJ2-7; a weak D match, TRBD2 (7 bases). This receptor was obtained from a girl less than two years old with a congenital heart defect. CDR3 region: CASSESGGGAGEQYF. CDR3 nucleotides: TGCGCCAGCAGTGAGTCCGGTGGGGGGGCGGGAGAGCAGTACTTC.